The rows below give T cell receptor beta chains drawn from one sample of a study of OX40 agonist ivuxolimab in advanced cancers. TCRdb's copy holds only in-frame clones and misses some; the assay was immunoSEQ multiplex PCR. The sample holds tens of thousands of clones; about 91% are singletons and the top ten take 20% to 30%. The sequenced sample was CD4+ or CD8+ T cells sorted from blood, obtained in a trial of the OX40 agonist ivuxolimab. These receptor sequences come from an adult with an advanced solid tumor such as melanoma, head and neck, liver or kidney cancer. CDR3s include the opening cysteine and the closing phenylalanine or tryptophan. D genes are given only for firm matches. Rows give clone size only sometimes, using once, few, many, or a class for an expanded clone.

clone_size	v_call	d_call	j_call	cdr3_nt	cdr3_aa
.	TRBV4-1	.	TRBJ2-7	TGCGCCAGCAGCCAAAATGACTACGAGCAGTACTTC	CASSQNDYEQYF
.	TRBV7-2	.	TRBJ2-7	TGTGCCAGCAGCTCCGTGGGGCCGCTCTCCTACGAGCAGTACTTC	CASSSVGPLSYEQYF
.	TRBV9	TRBD1	TRBJ1-2	TGTGCCAGCAGCCCTTGGACAGGGGGCGCGGCTCCTCGAGGCTACACCTTC	CASSPWTGGAAPRGYTF
.	TRBV2	TRBD2	TRBJ2-1	TGTGCCAGCATCCGAGCGGGAGTAATCTATGAGCAGTTCTTC	CASIRAGVIYEQFF
.	TRBV11-2	.	TRBJ2-1	TGTGCCAGCAGCTTCGCCTCCTACAATGAGCAGTTCTTC	CASSFASYNEQFF
once	TRBV29-1	.	TRBJ1-1	TGCAGCGCGATGGAGGGTAACACTGAAGCTTTCTTT	CSAMEGNTEAFF
.	TRBV11-2	TRBD1	TRBJ2-1	TGTGCCAGCAGCGCAATGGGACAGGGACTCGATGAGCAGTTCTTC	CASSAMGQGLDEQFF
.	TRBV6-4	.	TRBJ1-5	TGTGCCAGCAGTGACTCGGCGGATAGCAATCAGCCCCAGCATTTT	CASSDSADSNQPQHF
.	TRBV27	TRBD1	TRBJ1-5	TGTGCCAGCAGTCCCGACAGGGGAAGGGTCAATCAGCCCCAGCATTTT	CASSPDRGRVNQPQHF
.	TRBV11-2	.	TRBJ2-7	TGTGCCAGCAGCTGGGCAGCGGACTCCTACGAGCAGTACTTC	CASSWAADSYEQYF
.	TRBV9	.	TRBJ2-3	TGTGCCAGCAGCGAGGAGGGCGGCGCTTACGCAGATACGCAGTATTTT	CASSEEGGAYADTQYF
once	TRBV28	.	TRBJ1-5	TGTGCCAGCAGTTGGGGGCTACGGAATCAGCCCCAGCATTTT	CASSWGLRNQPQHF
.	TRBV19	.	TRBJ2-1	TGTGCCACTGATGGGGCTAGGAGCAATGAGCAGTTCTTC	CATDGARSNEQFF
.	TRBV25-1	TRBD1	TRBJ1-2	TGTGCCAGCAGTCAATCCGGGACAGGCTCCCCATACACCTTC	CASSQSGTGSPYTF
.	TRBV5-1	TRBD2	TRBJ2-1	TGCGCCACCCGGGGGGGGAACTACCGGACCTACAATGAGCAGTTCTTC	CATRGGNYRTYNEQFF
.	TRBV9	TRBD1	TRBJ1-1	TGTGCCAGCAGCGAAACAGGGGTTATCACTGAAGCTTTCTTT	CASSETGVITEAFF
.	TRBV5-6	.	TRBJ2-1	TGTGCCAGCAGCTTTTTTTCGGGGAGTGAGCAGTTCTTC	CASSFFSGSEQFF
.	TRBV6-6	TRBD1	TRBJ1-5	TGTGCCAGCAGTCCCGACAGGGGAAGCAATCAGCCCCAGCATTTT	CASSPDRGSNQPQHF
.	TRBV6-6	.	TRBJ2-7	TGTGCCAGCAGGGGCAGTCGCGAGCAGTACTTC	CASRGSREQYF
.	TRBV28	.	TRBJ2-7	TGTGCCAGCAGTTTAACAGGGGGAGGGAGCCCCTACGAGCAGTACTTC	CASSLTGGGSPYEQYF
.	TRBV5-5	.	TRBJ1-5	TGTGCCAGCACTTTCAGGTATAGCAATCAGCCCCAGCATTTT	CASTFRYSNQPQHF
.	TRBV25-1	TRBD2	TRBJ2-5	TGTGCCAGCAGTGAATTGCGGGAGTCCCAACAAGAGACCCAGTACTTC	CASSELRESQQETQYF
.	TRBV2	TRBD2	TRBJ2-7	TGTGCCACCTGGGGGACTAGCGGGAGTAGCGAGCAGTACTTC	CATWGTSGSSEQYF
.	TRBV7-8	TRBD2	TRBJ2-3	TGTGCCAGCAGCTTAACTAGCGCCGTGGCAGATACGCAGTATTTT	CASSLTSAVADTQYF
.	TRBV13	TRBD2	TRBJ2-1	TGTGCCAGCAGTTTAAGACTAGCGTCTATCAATGAGCAGTTCTTC	CASSLRLASINEQFF
medium-sized	TRBV29-1	.	TRBJ2-1	TGCAGCGTAGACACAGGGTTAAATGAGCAGTTCTTC	CSVDTGLNEQFF
few	TRBV10-1	.	TRBJ1-5	TGCGCCGGAGGCTCAGTGAGCGGTCAGCCCCAGCATTTT	CAGGSVSGQPQHF
few	TRBV2	.	TRBJ1-4	TGTGCCAGCAGTGATTCGACGGATGAAAAACTGTTTTTT	CASSDSTDEKLFF